This is a list of T cell receptor beta chains from one sample in a study of CD8+ T cells in alopecia areata. Clones were sequenced by immunoSEQ multiplex PCR, and TCRdb holds only the in-frame ones, with some missing. The sample records roughly 200,000 clones, around half being singletons. The sequences come from CD8+ T cells sorted from blood, collected at week 24, from a patient treated with tofacitinib. The receptors shown here come from a human donor with alopecia areata. Both conserved end residues are trimmed from each CDR3. The order of the fields is J gene, V gene, CDR3 protein.

TRBJ2-1	TRBV11-3	ASSLDLRGMYNEQF
TRBJ1-2	TRBV7-9	ASSPGTANLFYGYT
TRBJ2-7	TRBV27	ASSFDGYEQY
TRBJ2-7	TRBV30	AFTGLTSYEQY
TRBJ1-1	TRBV7-8	ASSLADRGNTEAF
TRBJ1-1	TRBV30	AWIEATAGI
TRBJ2-1	TRBV29-1	SVGLAGGQYNEQF
TRBJ2-6	TRBV19	ASSIAGANVLT
TRBJ2-2	TRBV6-5	ASSFGNGPGELF
TRBJ2-6	TRBV29-1	SVDRIDNSGANVLT
TRBJ2-5	TRBV7-7	ASSVEQGMYQETQY
TRBJ2-5	TRBV9	ASTSDQETQY
TRBJ2-6	TRBV9	ASSYSGANVLT
TRBJ2-7	TRBV30	AWSFGPGEQY
TRBJ2-7	TRBV11-2	ASSLAVSELSYEQY
TRBJ2-7	TRBV27	ASTGQTSYEQY
TRBJ1-5	TRBV4-3	ASSQTLSQPQH
TRBJ1-4	TRBV6-1	ASRLQGEEEKLF
TRBJ1-1	TRBV30	AWLRDTNTEAF
TRBJ2-1	TRBV27	ASSLSGREQF
TRBJ1-1	TRBV7-6	ASSLGSPGGTEAF
TRBJ2-7	TRBV4-3	ASSQELSPYEQY
TRBJ2-7	TRBV29-1	SAWTGGSYEQY